This TCR beta chain was captured by sequencing in a study of shared clonotypes between healthy human individuals. General observations from the study: Sorted-subset sequencing, rarefaction showed, was incomplete despite large depth.

The assay was immunoSEQ multiplex PCR, and TCRdb's table has in-frame clones only and misses some. The sample includes about 2.1 million clones, around 95% seen only once; the top ten take about 1.7%. Points on this clone: No antigen is known for it.

The naive CD8 population came from CD45RO-negative cells selected for CCR7, without terminally differentiated effector memory CD45RA+ cells. Germline V gives CDR1 MDHEN, CDR2 SYDVKM. Trimming took 6 bases from V and 6 from J; bases not matched to a gene: 3. There are 12 residues in the CDR3. Sequenced sample: naive CD8+ T cells from PBMCs. This receptor was identified in a man between 18 and 29 years old in good health. Some clones in this sample may be carry-over from other donors' samples. The chain employs TRBV28 and TRBJ2-7; TRBD1 matches at 9 bases. CDR3 nucleotides: TGTGCCAGCAGGGGGACAGGGAGCGAGCAGTACTTC. Its protein is CASRGTGSEQYF.